These T cell receptor beta chains were read from a single sample in a study of cytomegalovirus exposure and HLA in healthy donors. Generated by immunoSEQ multiplex PCR, the TCRdb table keeps only in-frame clones and is missing some. The sample's table shows around 130,000 clones. The sequenced sample consisted of PBMCs. These receptor sequences come from a woman aged 55 to 70 in good health and CMV-seronegative. CDR3s include the opening cysteine and the closing phenylalanine or tryptophan. A D gene is named only where the DNA matches it firmly.

TRBJ2-2 TRBV7-9 14 . CASSFDYQTGELFF TGTGCCAGCAGCTTCGACTACCAGACCGGGGAGCTGTTTTTT
TRBJ2-7 TRBV30 14 . CAWSQGGTLKEQYF TGTGCCTGGTCACAGGGGGGGACCCTTAAGGAGCAGTACTTC
TRBJ2-1 TRBV10-1 15 TRBD2 CASSKGLADYNEQFF TGCGCCAGCAGTAAGGGACTAGCGGACTACAATGAGCAGTTCTTC
TRBJ2-7 TRBV28 18 . CASSSIDRTVGSFYEQYF TGTGCCAGCAGTTCCATCGACAGGACTGTGGGATCTTTCTACGAGCAGTACTTC
TRBJ2-2 TRBV7-6 15 TRBD1 CASREQGASTGELFF TGTGCCAGCAGGGAACAGGGGGCGAGCACCGGGGAGCTGTTTTTT
TRBJ1-1 TRBV18 14 . CASSRGELNTEAFF TGTGCCAGCTCACGGGGAGAGCTGAACACTGAAGCTTTCTTT
TRBJ1-2 TRBV29-1 14 . CSVEGDKTNYGYTF TGCAGCGTTGAGGGTGACAAGACTAACTATGGCTACACCTTC
TRBJ2-1 TRBV6-5 13 . CASRRGARNEQFF TGTGCCAGCAGACGCGGGGCGCGGAATGAGCAGTTCTTC
TRBJ2-1 TRBV5-1 16 TRBD1 CASRPPGGGQGNEQFF TGCGCCAGCCGCCCCCCCGGGGGGGGACAGGGGAATGAGCAGTTCTTC
TRBJ1-1 TRBV5-6 14 . CASSLRAPGTEAFF TGTGCCAGCAGCTTGCGGGCCCCGGGGACTGAAGCTTTCTTT
TRBJ2-1 TRBV6-5 13 TRBD1 CASSSTGDNEQFF TGTGCCAGCAGTAGTACAGGGGACAATGAGCAGTTCTTC
TRBJ1-4 TRBV9 16 TRBD1 CASSATGTATNEKLFF TGTGCCAGCAGCGCAACCGGGACAGCAACTAATGAAAAACTGTTTTTT
TRBJ2-7 TRBV11-2 17 TRBD1 CASSFKPGTGPLREQYF TGTGCCAGCAGTTTTAAGCCCGGGACAGGGCCCCTCCGGGAGCAGTACTTC
TRBJ2-1 TRBV28 16 TRBD1 CASSFVRQGSYNEQFF TGTGCCAGCAGTTTTGTACGACAGGGTTCCTACAATGAGCAGTTCTTC
TRBJ1-4 TRBV7-9 15 . CASSLGGHRPEKLFF TGTGCCAGCAGCTTAGGCGGCCACCGGCCCGAAAAACTGTTTTTT
TRBJ2-3 TRBV5-1 15 TRBD2 CASSFSGTSTDTQYF TGCGCCAGCAGCTTTAGCGGGACTAGCACAGATACGCAGTATTTT
TRBJ2-2 TRBV5-1 16 TRBD2 CASSWHQGGDTGELFF TGCGCCAGCAGCTGGCATCAGGGAGGGGACACCGGGGAGCTGTTTTTT
TRBJ2-7 TRBV7-6 17 TRBD1 CASSLASLGTGAYEQYF TGTGCCAGCAGCTTAGCGTCTCTCGGGACAGGGGCCTACGAGCAGTACTTC
TRBJ2-5 TRBV4-2 14 . CASSQEKLDETQYF TGTGCCAGCAGCCAAGAAAAACTAGATGAGACCCAGTACTTC
TRBJ2-1 TRBV7-2 14 TRBD2 CASSFLAGDNEQFF TGTGCCAGCAGCTTCTTAGCGGGAGATAATGAGCAGTTCTTC
TRBJ2-6 TRBV5-8 16 . CASSLPGVAGANVLTF TGTGCCAGCAGCCTCCCTGGAGTTGCCGGGGCCAACGTCCTGACTTTC
TRBJ1-2 TRBV28 15 . CASSSLQGSIIGYTF TGTGCCAGCAGTTCGTTACAGGGTTCTATAATCGGCTACACCTTC
TRBJ1-3 TRBV9 17 . CASSVAPSQDSGNTIYF TGTGCCAGCAGCGTAGCCCCTTCGCAGGATTCTGGAAACACCATATATTTT
TRBJ2-7 TRBV25-1 14 . CASSERLGPYEQYF TGTGCCAGCAGTGAGAGGCTAGGCCCCTACGAGCAGTACTTC
TRBJ1-4 TRBV2 15 . CASSVGLGTNEKLFF TGTGCCAGCAGTGTTGGACTGGGCACTAATGAAAAACTGTTTTTT
TRBJ1-1 TRBV19 13 . CASIAFLSAEAFF TGTGCCAGTATCGCCTTTCTAAGCGCTGAAGCTTTCTTT
TRBJ2-2 TRBV7-9 18 TRBD2 CASSLRGLAGDPTGELFF TGTGCCAGCAGCTTACGGGGACTAGCGGGGGATCCCACCGGGGAGCTGTTTTTT
TRBJ2-5 TRBV11-2 14 . CASSQNLATETQYF TGTGCCAGCAGCCAGAATTTAGCAACGGAGACCCAGTACTTC
TRBJ2-5 TRBV11-2 14 . CASSLSAVSETQYF TGTGCCAGCAGCTTAAGCGCCGTCTCAGAGACCCAGTACTTC
TRBJ2-7 TRBV18 13 TRBD1 CASSPYTGVEQYF TGTGCCAGCTCACCGTACACAGGGGTGGAGCAGTACTTC
TRBJ2-4 TRBV4-2 16 . CASSQDGWREENIQYF TGTGCCAGCAGCCAAGATGGGTGGCGCGAGGAAAACATTCAGTACTTC
TRBJ1-2 TRBV4-1 16 TRBD1 CASSQDYTGQGGGYTF TGCGCCAGCAGCCAAGATTACACTGGACAGGGAGGGGGCTACACCTTC
TRBJ2-7 TRBV10-3 13 . CAISRDIGNEQYF TGTGCCATCAGCCGGGACATTGGGAACGAGCAGTACTTC
TRBJ2-3 TRBV6-6 16 TRBD1 CASSYSGTGYTDTQYF TGTGCCAGCAGTTACTCCGGGACAGGGTATACAGATACGCAGTATTTT
TRBJ2-2 TRBV19 17 TRBD2 CASSTAHWREEVGELFF TGTGCCAGTAGTACCGCTCACTGGCGGGAGGAAGTCGGGGAGCTGTTTTTT
TRBJ1-2 TRBV28 14 TRBD1 CASSPGQANYGYTF TGTGCCAGCAGTCCCGGACAGGCAAACTATGGCTACACCTTC
TRBJ2-1 TRBV29-1 12 . CSVRQDYNEQFF TGCAGCGTCAGACAGGACTACAATGAGCAGTTCTTC
TRBJ1-6 TRBV19 13 . CASSSNQNSPLHF TGTGCCAGTAGTTCCAACCAGAATTCACCCCTCCACTTT
TRBJ2-7 TRBV4-1 17 TRBD2 CASSRGGGLQGEYEQYF TGCGCCAGCAGCCGGGGGGGAGGTCTCCAGGGAGAGTACGAGCAGTACTTC
TRBJ1-5 TRBV6-8 16 TRBD1 CASSLPRDSPHQPQHF TGTGCCAGCAGTTTACCCCGGGACAGCCCTCATCAGCCCCAGCATTTT
TRBJ2-3 TRBV4-1 16 . CASSFRPGASTDTQYF TGCGCCAGCAGCTTTCGACCAGGGGCCAGCACAGATACGCAGTATTTT
TRBJ1-1 TRBV19 14 TRBD1 CASRDPGQGPEAFF TGTGCCAGTAGAGACCCGGGACAGGGCCCTGAAGCTTTCTTT
TRBJ1-2 TRBV5-1 20 . CASSLWGQGSNLKSNYGYTF TGCGCCAGCAGCTTGTGGGGGCAGGGAAGTAACCTTAAGTCGAACTATGGCTACACCTTC
TRBJ1-1 TRBV5-1 16 . CASSFAARSPNTEAFF TGCGCCAGCAGCTTTGCGGCGAGATCACCGAACACTGAAGCTTTCTTT
TRBJ2-6 TRBV19 18 TRBD2 CASRRLAGGSSGANVLTF TGTGCCAGTAGAAGGCTAGCGGGTGGGAGCTCTGGGGCCAACGTCCTGACTTTC
TRBJ1-2 TRBV30 14 . CAWSPQTVYYGYTF TGTGCCTGGAGTCCCCAGACAGTATACTATGGCTACACCTTC
TRBJ2-3 TRBV19 16 . CASSIWRGSSTDTQYF TGTGCCAGTAGTATCTGGCGGGGCAGTTCCACAGATACGCAGTATTTT
TRBJ2-3 TRBV5-6 13 . CASSGGASDTQYF TGTGCCAGCAGCGGGGGGGCCTCAGATACGCAGTATTTT
TRBJ2-1 TRBV29-1 13 TRBD2 CSATGGKYNEQFF TGCAGCGCTACGGGAGGAAAATACAATGAGCAGTTCTTC
TRBJ2-7 TRBV6-6 15 TRBD2 CASSERGGRSYEQYF TGTGCCAGCAGCGAGCGGGGGGGAAGGTCCTACGAGCAGTACTTC
TRBJ2-5 TRBV27 14 TRBD1 CAKIIARGRETQYF TGTGCCAAAATAATTGCCAGGGGGCGGGAGACCCAGTACTTC
TRBJ1-4 TRBV5-6 15 . CASSLNRLANEKLFF TGTGCCAGCAGCTTAAACAGGTTGGCTAATGAAAAACTGTTTTTT
TRBJ1-1 TRBV5-1 12 . CASSLEPSEAFF TGCGCCAGCAGCTTGGAACCCAGTGAAGCTTTCTTT
TRBJ1-6 TRBV5-1 13 TRBD1 CASSSGQNSPLHF TGCGCCAGCAGCTCGGGACAGAATTCACCCCTCCACTTT
TRBJ2-2 TRBV2 15 TRBD2 CASNQAGHNTGELFF TGTGCCAGCAATCAAGCGGGGCACAACACCGGGGAGCTGTTTTTT
TRBJ1-2 TRBV19 14 TRBD1 CASMRDRTGYGYTF TGTGCCAGTATGAGGGACAGGACGGGGTATGGCTACACCTTC
TRBJ1-2 TRBV5-1 14 TRBD1 CASSWGDRDYGYTF TGCGCCAGCAGCTGGGGGGACAGAGACTATGGCTACACCTTC
TRBJ2-3 TRBV10-2 15 TRBD1 CASSERQGLADTQYF TGCGCCAGCAGTGAAAGACAGGGGTTAGCAGATACGCAGTATTTT
TRBJ2-1 TRBV5-6 13 . CASSLGRFGEQFF TGTGCCAGCAGCTTGGGCAGATTTGGTGAGCAGTTCTTC